This is a list of T cell receptor beta chains from one sample in a study of blood T cell repertoires in COVID-19. Only in-frame clones appear in the TCRdb table, and some are missing; sequencing was by immunoSEQ multiplex PCR. The table has fewer than 450,000 clones, 88% seen once. Sequencing was performed on PBMCs or T cells enriched from blood (not recorded which). All receptors come from a woman between 18 and 30 years old who had recovered from COVID-19. The CDR3 runs from the conserved cysteine through the conserved F or W. A D gene is named only where the DNA matches it firmly. The size field is filled for only some rows; it gives once, few, many or a size class.

J: TRBJ2-7; D: TRBD1; V: TRBV5-1; size: few; CDR3: CASSLAYAGGHEQYF; DNA: TGCGCCAGCAGCTTGGCCTACGCAGGGGGCCACGAGCAGTACTTC
J: TRBJ1-1; D: -; V: TRBV9; size: few; CDR3: CASSVSGVTEAFF; DNA: TGTGCCAGCAGCGTATCAGGGGTCACTGAAGCTTTCTTT
J: TRBJ1-1; D: -; V: TRBV5-1; size: -; CDR3: CASRWGDTEAFF; DNA: TGCGCCAGCCGCTGGGGGGACACTGAAGCTTTCTTT
J: TRBJ1-2; D: TRBD1; V: TRBV28; size: -; CDR3: CATEGQWGYTF; DNA: TGTGCCACCGAGGGACAGTGGGGCTACACCTTC
J: TRBJ1-5; D: -; V: TRBV30; size: -; CDR3: CAWGEDQPQHF; DNA: TGTGCCTGGGGGGAGGATCAGCCCCAGCATTTT
J: TRBJ2-3; D: TRBD1; V: TRBV19; size: -; CDR3: CASSRTGGDTQYF; DNA: TGTGCCAGTAGTAGGACAGGGGGAGATACGCAGTATTTT
J: TRBJ1-6; D: -; V: TRBV15; size: -; CDR3: CATSRKRGGNSPLHF; DNA: TGTGCCACCAGCAGAAAGAGGGGGGGAAATTCACCCCTCCACTTT
J: TRBJ2-1; D: TRBD1; V: TRBV9; size: -; CDR3: CASSWAGTGDYNEQFF; DNA: TGTGCCAGCAGCTGGGCCGGGACAGGGGATTACAATGAGCAGTTCTTC
J: TRBJ2-7; D: TRBD2; V: TRBV4-3; size: -; CDR3: CASSQDQAGAYEQYF; DNA: TGCGCCAGCAGCCAAGATCAAGCGGGGGCCTACGAGCAGTACTTC
J: TRBJ2-1; D: TRBD1; V: TRBV29-1; size: -; CDR3: CSVEEVDRENEQFF; DNA: TGCAGCGTTGAAGAAGTTGACAGGGAGAATGAGCAGTTCTTC
J: TRBJ1-5; D: -; V: TRBV2; size: -; CDR3: CASSDPFSNQPQHF; DNA: TGTGCCAGCAGTGACCCATTTAGCAATCAGCCCCAGCATTTT
J: TRBJ2-7; D: -; V: TRBV14; size: -; CDR3: CASSQSPSRLIYEQYF; DNA: TGTGCCAGCAGCCAGTCCCCGTCCAGGCTTATCTACGAGCAGTACTTC
J: TRBJ1-1; D: TRBD1; V: TRBV10-3; size: -; CDR3: CAISQGADTEAFF; DNA: TGTGCCATCAGCCAGGGGGCGGACACTGAAGCTTTCTTT
J: TRBJ1-1; D: -; V: TRBV6-5; size: -; CDR3: CASSSLGTEAFF; DNA: TGTGCCAGCTCAAGCCTAGGCACTGAAGCTTTCTTT
J: TRBJ2-7; D: -; V: TRBV6-4; size: -; CDR3: CASSDSGGYEQYF; DNA: TGTGCCAGCAGTGACTCCGGGGGCTACGAGCAGTACTTC
J: TRBJ2-1; D: TRBD2; V: TRBV20-1; size: -; CDR3: CTAGNEQFF; DNA: TGCACAGCGGGGAATGAGCAGTTCTTC
J: TRBJ2-7; D: TRBD1; V: TRBV29-1; size: -; CDR3: CSVRQGLANEQYF; DNA: TGCAGCGTCCGACAGGGGTTGGCGAACGAGCAGTACTTC
J: TRBJ1-1; D: TRBD1; V: TRBV30; size: once; CDR3: CAWKGTGTEAFF; DNA: TGTGCCTGGAAGGGGACAGGAACCGAAGCTTTCTTT
J: TRBJ2-3; D: -; V: TRBV10-2; size: -; CDR3: CASSRDAEGRRTDTQYF; DNA: TGCGCCAGCAGCAGGGATGCGGAGGGGCGGAGGACAGATACGCAGTATTTT
J: TRBJ2-7; D: TRBD1; V: TRBV19; size: -; CDR3: CASSSLWTGGHEQYF; DNA: TGTGCCAGTAGTTCGCTATGGACAGGGGGCCACGAGCAGTACTTC
J: TRBJ2-1; D: -; V: TRBV4-3; size: -; CDR3: CASSQEERSQDEQFF; DNA: TGCGCCAGCAGCCAAGAAGAGCGTTCGCAAGACGAGCAGTTCTTC
J: TRBJ1-4; D: -; V: TRBV30; size: -; CDR3: CAWSRQVNEKLFF; DNA: TGTGCCTGGAGTCGGCAGGTCAATGAAAAACTGTTTTTT
J: TRBJ1-1; D: TRBD1; V: TRBV4-3; size: -; CDR3: CASSQDRDRGGTEAFF; DNA: TGCGCCAGCAGCCAAGATCGGGACAGGGGTGGCACTGAAGCTTTCTTT
J: TRBJ2-7; D: -; V: TRBV6-2/TRBV6-3; size: -; CDR3: CASSWGHSEEQYF; DNA: TGTGCCAGCAGTTGGGGCCACTCGGAGGAGCAGTACTTC
J: TRBJ2-2; D: -; V: TRBV4-3; size: -; CDR3: CASSPSAVEDYTGELFF; DNA: TGCGCCAGCAGCCCCTCGGCGGTAGAGGACTACACCGGGGAGCTGTTTTTT
J: TRBJ1-4; D: -; V: TRBV5-1; size: -; CDR3: CASSVTGNEKLFF; DNA: TGCGCCAGCAGCGTTACAGGGAATGAAAAACTGTTTTTT
J: TRBJ1-6; D: TRBD1; V: TRBV2; size: -; CDR3: CASSETGQEYNSPLHF; DNA: TGTGCCAGCAGTGAAACGGGACAGGAATATAATTCACCCCTCCACTTT
J: TRBJ1-1; D: TRBD1; V: TRBV29-1; size: -; CDR3: CSAMTGNINTEAFF; DNA: TGCAGCGCCATGACAGGGAACATAAACACTGAAGCTTTCTTT
J: TRBJ2-1; D: TRBD1; V: TRBV9; size: -; CDR3: CASLGQNNEQFF; DNA: TGTGCCAGCTTGGGACAGAACAATGAGCAGTTCTTC
J: TRBJ2-7; D: -; V: TRBV20-1; size: -; CDR3: CSASHYYRDNAYEQYF; DNA: TGCAGTGCTAGTCATTACTACCGGGACAACGCCTACGAGCAGTACTTC
J: TRBJ1-2; D: -; V: TRBV12-3/TRBV12-4; size: -; CDR3: CASSPTREDGYTF; DNA: TGTGCCAGCAGCCCGACACGGGAGGATGGCTACACCTTC
J: TRBJ1-6; D: -; V: TRBV3-1/TRBV3-2; size: -; CDR3: CASSPYPGMPASPLHF; DNA: TGTGCCAGCAGCCCATACCCAGGGATGCCTGCTTCACCCCTCCACTTT
J: TRBJ1-1; D: -; V: TRBV12-3/TRBV12-4; size: -; CDR3: CASTADRNTEAFF; DNA: TGTGCCAGCACCGCGGACAGAAACACTGAAGCTTTCTTT
J: TRBJ1-5; D: TRBD1; V: TRBV7-2; size: -; CDR3: CASSPGQGNQPQHF; DNA: TGTGCCAGCAGCCCGGGACAGGGAAATCAGCCCCAGCATTTT
J: TRBJ1-6; D: -; V: TRBV12-3/TRBV12-4; size: -; CDR3: CASRGANSPLHF; DNA: TGTGCCAGCCGGGGTGCTAATTCACCCCTCCACTTT
J: TRBJ1-6; D: TRBD1; V: TRBV3-1/TRBV3-2; size: -; CDR3: CASSPGTVAYNSPLHF; DNA: TGTGCCAGCAGCCCGGGGACAGTAGCCTATAATTCACCCCTCCACTTT
J: TRBJ1-3; D: -; V: TRBV6-5; size: -; CDR3: CASSYFPLGNTIYF; DNA: TGTGCCAGCAGTTACTTCCCCCTGGGAAACACCATATATTTT
J: TRBJ1-5; D: -; V: TRBV19; size: -; CDR3: CASIEDGDSNQPQHF; DNA: TGTGCCAGTATCGAAGACGGAGATAGCAATCAGCCCCAGCATTTT
J: TRBJ2-3; D: -; V: TRBV24-1; size: -; CDR3: CATSDFFGGSSTDTQYF; DNA: TGTGCCACCAGTGATTTCTTCGGGGGTTCTAGCACAGATACGCAGTATTTT